This T cell receptor beta chain was observed in a study of naive and memory T cell subsets. In its sample, this clonotype was seen a few times. Its target is unknown. Study-wide points: This RNA-based method may be sensitive to activation-related transcript changes.

As for treatment: skin biopsy from PPD injection site in Mantoux-positive individual. A UMI-containing oligonucleotide was joined by 3' ligation to the TCR cDNA template. Skin biopsies came from PPD injection sites in Mantoux-positive individuals. Amplification of ligated cDNA took four PCR rounds with SP2 and nested alpha and beta constant primers. Blood and skin TCR RNA was reverse transcribed with alpha and beta constant primers. One entry per CDR3 protein, called by TCRdb with MiXCR from the UMI-ligation and nested PCR reads. The sample yields around 13,000 distinct CDR3 sequences, 4.5% to 6.5% seen once. Sequenced material: skin, taken from a tuberculin skin test site. The TCR originated in an adult in good health.

The DNA for the CDR3 is TGTGCCAGCAGTGAGGGAAACTATGGCTACACCTTC. This codes for CASSEGNYGYTF. V usage is TRBV6-2 or TRBV6-3 and J usage is TRBJ1-2; D is ambiguous. The CDR3 totals 12 residues. The germline gives CDR1 MNHEY, CDR2 SVGEGT. Trimming shortened V by 5 bases and J by 2 bases, and 6 bases separated the two germline ends.